Following are 24 T cell receptor beta chains from one sample sequenced in a study of tumor and adjacent non-tumor tissue in lung cancer. This sample's RNA came from whole unsorted tissue. This non-tumor lung sample came from over 3 cm beyond the tumor edge. Three rounds of nested PCR, following a modified ARM-PCR protocol, produced the TCRbeta library. Using its own MiXCR run on the multiplex PCR reads, TCRdb lists one record per CDR3 protein. The sample has more than 45,000 distinct CDR3 sequences, just under 75% seen once. Sequenced: distant non-tumor lung tissue. These receptors were obtained from a woman aged 55-69 years with non-small cell lung cancer.

This chain uses TRBV6-1 with TRBJ2-2, with 8 bases fitting TRBD2. Per the germline V gene, CDR1 is MNHNS and CDR2 is SASEGT. CDR3 length: 14 amino acids. V was pared by 5 bases and J by 9 bases, with 8 bases of the junction left unmatched. DNA of the CDR3: TGTGCCAGCAGTAGCGGGGGAATGCCGTGGGAGCTGTTTTTT. Protein: CASSSGGMPWELFF.

As for this clonotype: An end of the junction does not agree with germline; a read error may underlie this. The chain links TRBV6-6 to TRBJ1-2; no firm D call. Per germline, CDR1 MNHNY and CDR2 SVGAGI (reference sequence). This CDR3 is built from 17 residues. The CDR3 DNA follows: TGTGCCAGCATTGATACATTAACGGACGGCGCCGGCTATGGTTACACCTTC. Its protein product is CASIDTLTDGAGYGYTF.

Details on this clonotype: The junction and the germline gene differ at one end; a read error may be behind it. This chain joins TRBV29-1 and TRBJ2-3, with 11 bases fitting TRBD2. Germline-derived CDR1 and CDR2 are SQVTM and ANQGSEA. The CDR3 spans 16 residues. In nucleotides, the CDR3 is TGCATCGTTGAAACGCGTAGCGGGAGGGCCCCAGATACGCAGTATTTT. It specifies CIVETRSGRAPDTQYF.

In regard to this clonotype: One junction end disagrees with the germline gene, perhaps due to a read error. The chain is built from TRBV6-2 or TRBV6-3 and TRBJ2-3; no firm D call. Germline V gene sequence: CDR1 MNHEY, CDR2 SVGEGT. The CDR3 has 15 amino acids. CDR3 bases: TGTGCTAGCAGGTTCAGCTTCTCTAACGCAGATACGCAGTATTTT. This codes for CASRFSFSNADTQYF.

Comment on this clonotype: Likely a read error: the CDR3 ends without its conserved phenylalanine or tryptophan. The limits of the CDR3 on the DNA are not certain, so only TCRdb's listed CDR3 is given. This chain connects TRBV6-2 or TRBV6-3 to TRBJ1-2. Germline CDR1 is MNHEY and CDR2 is SVGEGT. Counting both end residues, the CDR3 totals 16 amino acids. The CDR3 sequence: CASSYSRDPPDYGFTY.

The J gene is TRBJ1-2, the V gene TRBV12-3 or TRBV12-4; weak D call: TRBD1 (5 bases). CDR3 length: 16 amino acids. Trimming removed 3 bases from V and 0 bases from J, with 14 bases in between. CDR3 amino acids: CASSFRGSFPNYGYTF. In nucleotides, the CDR3 is TGTGCCAGCAGTTTTCGGGGGTCCTTTCCTAACTATGGCTACACCTTC.

Of note for this clonotype: Sequence at one end of the junction differs from germline and may be a read error. This sequence joins TRBV12-3 or TRBV12-4 and TRBJ2-5; a possible D gene is TRBD2 (5 bases). The CDR3 loop spans 15 amino acids. The chain's CDR3 is CASSPDDESGETPYF. The CDR3 nucleotides are TGTGCCAGCAGTCCCGACGACGAGAGTGGGGAGACCCCGTACTTC.

The chain couples TRBV4-1 to TRBJ2-1; 10 bases match TRBD2. Germline lookup yields CDR1 MGHRA and CDR2 YSYEKL. V trimming: 7 bases; J trimming: 7 bases; junction bases outside the gene matches: 10. The CDR3 is made up of 15 amino acids. The CDR3 region is CASNPGLARRNEQFF. CDR3 coding DNA: TGCGCCAGCAACCCGGGACTAGCGAGAAGAAATGAGCAGTTCTTC.

Turning to this clonotype: The CDR3 end shows no conserved phenylalanine or tryptophan, and so a read error is likely. V and J are TRBV10-2 and TRBJ1-1; tentative D call: TRBD1 (6 bases). The CDR3 covers 15 residues. Between the trimmed V and J ends, which lost 1 base and 3 bases, there was a span of 12 bases. From germline, CDR1 is WSHSY and CDR2 SAAADI. The CDR3 protein is CASSEWTGGYTEAFS. The CDR3 DNA sequence: TGCGCCAGCAGTGAGTGGACGGGGGGCTACACTGAAGCTTTCTCT.

Concerning this clonotype itself: A much larger clone sits a single nucleotide away, making a read error possible. This rearrangement joins TRBV5-1 to TRBJ2-3; 7 positions match TRBD1. This CDR3 comprises 14 residues. The V gene's germline CDR1 is SGHRS and CDR2 YFSETQ. DNA for the CDR3: TGCACCAGCAGCTGGGGGACAGAGGCAGATACGCAGTATTTT. Its protein product is CTSSWGTEADTQYF.

In regard to this clonotype: At one of its ends the junction is not consistent with the germline gene, which may arise from a read error. The CDR3 nucleotides are TGTACCAGCAGTTCCAGTAGACTAGCAGGAGGTGGGGCCAACGTCCTGACTTTC. Its translation: CTSSSSRLAGGGANVLTF. The rearrangement uses TRBV12-3 or TRBV12-4 and TRBJ2-6; 7 nucleotides match TRBD2. This CDR3 region has 18 residues.

This clonotype occurred many times. The chain links TRBV4-3 to TRBJ2-4; 11 bases match TRBD1. Per the germline V gene, CDR1 is LGHNA and CDR2 is YSLEER. The CDR3 is 18 residues long. J lost 9 bases, V lost 1 base, and 14 bases had no gene match. CDR3 sequence reads: CASSQAWRTGGSVGIQYF. In nucleotides, the CDR3 is TGCGCCAGCAGCCAAGCCTGGAGGACAGGGGGCTCTGTGGGCATTCAGTACTTC.

The rearrangement links TRBV20-1 to TRBJ2-5; 9 bases align to TRBD1. The CDR3 length is 14 residues. The V gene end was trimmed by 6 bases and the J gene end by 4 bases; junction bases not matched to a gene: 9. Looked up from germline, CDR1 is DFQATT and CDR2 is SNEGSKA (reference sequence). CDR3: CSALDRGGPETQYF. The CDR3, as DNA: TGCAGTGCCTTGGACAGGGGAGGGCCAGAGACCCAGTACTTC.

This rearrangement joins TRBV14 to TRBJ2-3; the match to TRBD2 covers 8 bases. Germline CDR1 and CDR2: SGHDN and FVKESK. J lost 3 bases, V lost 10 bases, and 15 bases had no gene match. This CDR3 is 16 amino acids long. The CDR3 region has the DNA TGTGCCAACCAGAAGGGAAGCGGGACTAGTACAGATACGCAGTATTTT. Encoded protein: CANQKGSGTSTDTQYF.

About this clonotype: At one end, the junction sequence differs from germline, possibly due to a read error. CDR3 bases: TGTGCCAGCAGCTTGGGGGGACAGAGCTCCTATAATTCACCCTTCTACTTT. This codes for CASSLGGQSSYNSPFYF. The rearrangement joins TRBV5-4 to TRBJ1-6; 7 nucleotides align to TRBD1. The CDR3 covers 17 residues. Germline CDR1 reads SGHNT; CDR2 reads YYREEE (reference sequence). The full variable domain, completed using reference TRBV5-4 and TRBJ1-6, is ETGVTQSPTHLIKTRGQQVTLRCSSQSGHNTVSWYQQALGQGPQFIFQYYREEENGRGNFPPRFSGLQFPNYSSELNVNALELDDSALYLCASSLGGQSSYNSPFYFGNGTRLTVT.

Worth noting for this clonotype: The junction does not match germline at one end; this may be a read error. The chain recombines TRBV4-3 with TRBJ2-5; D gene ambiguous. The CDR3 runs 15 residues. CDR1 is LGHNA and CDR2 is YSLEER in the germline V gene. The CDR3: CASSQEVTFGKTRYF. The CDR3 DNA follows: TGCGCCAGCAGCCAAGAGGTCACCTTTGGCAAGACCCGGTACTTC.

This chain uses TRBV5-5 with TRBJ2-7; D might be TRBD1 (6 bases). V lost 3 bases, J lost 0 bases, and 22 bases lay in between. The CDR3 has 18 amino acids. CDR1 SGHKS and CDR2 YYEKEE come from the germline V gene (reference sequence). The CDR3 loop reads CASSSGGFGQGSSYEQYF. CDR3 nucleotides: TGTGCCAGCAGCTCTGGGGGTTTTGGGCAGGGGAGCTCCTACGAGCAGTACTTC.

Remarks on this clonotype: A junction end diverges from the germline sequence, so it may reflect a read error. The chain has TRBV28 and TRBJ1-2, with TRBD1 matching over 7 bases. From germline, CDR1 is MDHEN and CDR2 SYDVKM. CDR3 length: 15 amino acids. The CDR3 nucleotides are TGTGACAGCAGTTTCCCGTCGACAGGGACATATGGCTACACCTTT. Its protein is CDSSFPSTGTYGYTF.

The chain recombines TRBV14 with TRBJ2-7; D is unresolved. The CDR3 spans 15 residues. Germline CDR1 reads SGHDN; CDR2 reads FVKESK. Trimming left V 3 bases short and J 2 bases short, with 14 bases between. CDR3 loop: CASSQGLRRTYEQYF. In DNA form, the CDR3 reads TGTGCCAGCAGCCAGGGCCTTAGACGGACCTACGAGCAGTACTTC.

A note on this clonotype: A read error may account for a junction end that differs from germline. V is TRBV4-3 and J is TRBJ1-4; a possible D gene is TRBD1 (5 bases). Germline loops: CDR1 LGHNA, CDR2 YSLEER. The CDR3 spans 14 residues. CDR3 in DNA: TGCGCCAGCAGCCAAGACGGGGAAGGGGAAAAAGTGTTTTTT. This sequence encodes CASSQDGEGEKVFF.

A note on this clonotype: One end of the junction is discordant with germline, which a read error may explain. The chain has TRBV12-3 or TRBV12-4 and TRBJ2-3; 10 bases match TRBD1. The CDR3 contains 16 residues. This CDR3 is CDSSSTGTGATGTQYF. The CDR3 nucleotides are TGTGACAGCAGTTCAACCGGGACAGGGGCGACAGGTACACAGTATTTT.

Turning to this clonotype: This CDR3 is missing its conserved last phenylalanine or tryptophan, likely due to a read error. V usage is TRBV6-5 and J usage is TRBJ2-5; D may be TRBD1 or TRBD2 (5 bases each). CDR1 is MNHEY and CDR2 is SVGAGI in the germline V gene. This CDR3 spans 14 amino acids. CDR3 sequence: CASNAQGEEETQYI. The CDR3 region has the DNA TGTGCCAGCAATGCCCAGGGAGAGGAAGAGACGCAGTACATC.

Remarks on this clonotype: Likely a read error: the CDR3 ends without its conserved phenylalanine or tryptophan. This chain joins TRBV4-1 and TRBJ2-1; D is ambiguous. The CDR3 length is 16 residues. Germline V gene sequence: CDR1 MGHRA, CDR2 YSYEKL. The V and J ends lost 4 bases and 4 bases respectively, with 17 bases between them. CDR3: CASSPLQGQSYNEQFL. CDR3 coding DNA: TGCGCCAGCAGCCCCCTCCAAGGGCAGAGTTACAATGAGCAGTTCTTA.

This chain links TRBV6-1 with TRBJ2-3; D gene ambiguous. The CDR3 runs 11 residues. Germline V gene sequence: CDR1 MNHNS, CDR2 SASEGT. The CDR3 region is CDNRRDDTQYF. For the CDR3, the DNA is TGTGACAACAGAAGGGATGATACGCAGTATTTT.